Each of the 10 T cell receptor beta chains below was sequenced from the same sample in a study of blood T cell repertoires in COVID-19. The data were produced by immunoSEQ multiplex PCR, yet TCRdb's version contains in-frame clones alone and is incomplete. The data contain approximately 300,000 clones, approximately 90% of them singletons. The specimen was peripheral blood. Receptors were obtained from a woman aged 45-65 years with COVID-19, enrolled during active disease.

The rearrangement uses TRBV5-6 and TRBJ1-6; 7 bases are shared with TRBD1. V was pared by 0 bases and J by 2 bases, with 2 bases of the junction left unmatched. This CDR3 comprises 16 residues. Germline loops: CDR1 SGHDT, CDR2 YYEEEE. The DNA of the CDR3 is TGTGCCAGCAGCTTGGTACAGGGGCCCTATAATTCACCCCTCCACTTT. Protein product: CASSLVQGPYNSPLHF.

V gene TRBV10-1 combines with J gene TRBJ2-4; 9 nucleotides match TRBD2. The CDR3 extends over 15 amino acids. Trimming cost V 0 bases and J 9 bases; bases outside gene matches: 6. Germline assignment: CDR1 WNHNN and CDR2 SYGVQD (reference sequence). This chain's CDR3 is CASSESAGGIGIQYF. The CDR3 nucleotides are TGCGCCAGCAGTGAGTCGGCGGGAGGGATCGGCATTCAGTACTTC.

The CDR3 here is CASSADLHGELFF. In DNA, the CDR3 is TGTGCCAGCTCAGCCGACTTACACGGGGAGCTGTTTTTT. The chain uses TRBV18 and TRBJ2-2; D is uncertain. The CDR3 runs 13 residues. Germline-derived CDR1 and CDR2 are KGHSH and LQKENI. V was clipped by 5 bases and J by 7 bases, with 11 bases between them.

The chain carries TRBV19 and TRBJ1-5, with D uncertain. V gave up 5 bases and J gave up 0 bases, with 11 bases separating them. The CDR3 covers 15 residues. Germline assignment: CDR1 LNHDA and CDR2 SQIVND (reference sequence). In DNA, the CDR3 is TGTGCCAGTAGTCCGTCCAGTTATAGCAATCAGCCCCAGCATTTT. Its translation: CASSPSSYSNQPQHF.

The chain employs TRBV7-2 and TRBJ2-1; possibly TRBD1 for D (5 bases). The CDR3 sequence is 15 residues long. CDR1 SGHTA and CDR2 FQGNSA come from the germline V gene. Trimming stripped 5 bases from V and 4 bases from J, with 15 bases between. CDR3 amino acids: CASSLTMGLYNEQFF. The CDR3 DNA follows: TGTGCCAGCAGCCTTACTATGGGGCTGTACAATGAGCAGTTCTTC.

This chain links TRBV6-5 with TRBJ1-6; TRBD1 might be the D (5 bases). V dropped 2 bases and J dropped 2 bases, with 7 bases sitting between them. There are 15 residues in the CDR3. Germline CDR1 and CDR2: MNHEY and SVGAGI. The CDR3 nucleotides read TGTGCCAGCAGTTACCGGACAACCTATAATTCACCCCTCCACTTT. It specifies CASSYRTTYNSPLHF.

CDR3 sequence: CASSALTGRVNYGYTF. CDR3 DNA: TGTGCCAGCAGCGCTTTGACGGGGAGGGTAAACTATGGCTACACCTTC. V and J are TRBV9 and TRBJ1-2; D is undetermined. CDR1 is SGDLS, CDR2 YYNGEE, per germline. V was shortened by 3 bases and J by 2 bases, with 17 bases between the two germline ends. This CDR3 comprises 16 residues.

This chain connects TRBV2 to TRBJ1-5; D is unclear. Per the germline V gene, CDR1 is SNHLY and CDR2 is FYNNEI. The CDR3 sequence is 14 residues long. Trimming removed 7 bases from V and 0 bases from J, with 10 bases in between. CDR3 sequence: CASKERYSNQPQHF. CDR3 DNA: TGTGCCAGCAAGGAGAGATATAGCAATCAGCCCCAGCATTTT.

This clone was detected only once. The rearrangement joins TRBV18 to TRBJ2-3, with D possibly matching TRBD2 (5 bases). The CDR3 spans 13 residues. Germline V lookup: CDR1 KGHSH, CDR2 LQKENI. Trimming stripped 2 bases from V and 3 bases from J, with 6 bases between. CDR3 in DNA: TGTGCCAGCTCACCAAGGGAGACAGATACGCAGTATTTT. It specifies CASSPRETDTQYF. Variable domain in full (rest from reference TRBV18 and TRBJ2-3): NAGVMQNPRHLVRRRGQEARLRCSPMKGHSHVYWYRQLPEEGLKFMVYLQKENIIDESGMPKERFSAEFPKEGPSILRIQQVVRGDSAAYFCASSPRETDTQYFGPGTRLTVL.

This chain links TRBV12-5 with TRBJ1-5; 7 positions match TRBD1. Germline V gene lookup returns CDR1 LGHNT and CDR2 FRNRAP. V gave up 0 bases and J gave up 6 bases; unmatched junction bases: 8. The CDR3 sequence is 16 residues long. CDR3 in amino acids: CASGLVLPGGSQPQHF. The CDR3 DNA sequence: TGTGCTAGTGGTTTGGTACTCCCAGGGGGGAGTCAGCCCCAGCATTTT.